The 27 T cell receptor beta chains below come from one sample, sequenced in a study of cytomegalovirus exposure and HLA in healthy donors. Primers: 60 Vbeta forward and 13 Jbeta reverse. Repertoires were generated with immunoSEQ multiplex PCR, while TCRdb's copy carries only in-frame clones and drops some. The sample lists around 230,000 clones, over 75% occurring once. The sample comprised PBMCs. These receptors came from a boy younger than 18 in good health and CMV-seronegative.

The chain carries TRBV30 and TRBJ1-1; 7 nucleotides line up with TRBD1. The CDR3 contains 12 residues. CDR1 GTSNPN and CDR2 SVGIG come from the germline V gene (reference sequence). J lost 10 bases, V lost 1 base, and 6 bases had no gene match. CDR3 loop: CAWSGRGPGAFF. DNA for the CDR3: TGTGCCTGGAGTGGAAGGGGGCCCGGAGCTTTCTTT.

The J gene is TRBJ2-3, the V gene TRBV2; 9 bases are a match to TRBD2. The CDR3 contains 15 residues. Germline trimming cut 6 bases from V and 3 bases from J; bases unmatched to any gene: 7. In germline, CDR1 is SNHLY, CDR2 FYNNEI. In DNA, the CDR3 is TGTGCCAGCAGAAGAAGCGGGGGGCGTACAGATACGCAGTATTTT. Translation: CASRRSGGRTDTQYF.

The chain recombines TRBV5-6 with TRBJ1-1; D possibly corresponds to TRBD1 (5 bases). Germline V gives CDR1 SGHDT, CDR2 YYEEEE. Trimming stripped 2 bases from V and 8 bases from J, with 13 bases between. There are 13 residues in the CDR3. The DNA of the CDR3 is TGTGCCAGCAGCTTACTTGCGGGGCGCGAAGCTTTCTTT. It yields the protein CASSLLAGREAFF.

V usage is TRBV6-1 and J usage is TRBJ2-7; 9 bases are a match to TRBD1. V shed 6 bases, J shed 2 bases, and the junction held 5 bases outside the gene matches. Germline CDR1 MNHNS, CDR2 SASEGT. The CDR3 totals 14 residues. CDR3 DNA: TGTGCCAGCAGAGTAACAGGGGGCCCCTACGAGCAGTACTTC. This codes for CASRVTGGPYEQYF.

The rearrangement uses TRBV11-2 and TRBJ1-4; the D gene is possibly TRBD1 (5 bases). Looked up from germline, CDR1 is SGHAT and CDR2 is FQNNGV. The CDR3 covers 16 residues. The germline V and J ends were trimmed by 3 bases and 2 bases, with 13 bases remaining between them. CDR3 in DNA: TGTGCCAGCAGCTTGCATTGGGACTGGACTAATGAAAAACTGTTTTTT. Translated: CASSLHWDWTNEKLFF.

Only a few counts were recorded for this clone. This chain links TRBV4-2 with TRBJ1-2; no clear D. Germline V CDR1 and CDR2: LGHNA, YNFKEQ. Trimming shortened V by 1 base and J by 0 bases, and 18 bases separated the two germline ends. CDR3 length: 18 residues. The DNA of the CDR3 is TGTGCCAGCAGCCAAGGGAGGATCGGGGTGATCACTAACTATGGCTACACCTTC. Residues: CASSQGRIGVITNYGYTF.

V and J are TRBV21-1 and TRBJ2-6; the DNA was not compared with TRBD1, the D call given in the table. TRBV21-1 is assigned pseudogene status. The CDR3 runs to 12 residues. CDR3 region: CASGTVANVLTF. For the CDR3, the DNA is TGTGCCAGCGGAACAGTGGCCAACGTCCTGACTTTC.

V gene TRBV5-6 combines with J gene TRBJ2-2; D perhaps matches TRBD2 (6 bases). The V gene lost 8 bases and the J gene lost 1 base, with 9 bases spanning the gap. Germline assignment: CDR1 SGHDT and CDR2 YYEEEE. The CDR3 spans 13 residues. The CDR3 bases are TGTGCCAGTGTAGCGGAGAACACCGGGGAGCTGTTTTTT. Its protein product is CASVAENTGELFF. The full variable domain, completed using reference TRBV5-6 and TRBJ2-2, is DAGVTQSPTHLIKTRGQQVTLRCSPKSGHDTVSWYQQALGQGPQFIFQYYEEEERQRGNFPDRFSGHQFPNYSSELNVNALLLGDSALYLCASVAENTGELFFGEGSRLTVL.

This chain connects TRBV10-3 to TRBJ1-2; D is unclear. Germline V gives CDR1 ENHRY, CDR2 SYGVKD. Trimming shortened V by 2 bases and J by 6 bases, and 16 bases separated the two germline ends. The CDR3 consists of 15 residues. CDR3 nucleotide sequence: TGTGCCATCAGTGAGCCCACCACCGGGCGGGATGGCTACACCTTC. Translation gives CAISEPTTGRDGYTF.

This rearrangement joins TRBV6-5 to TRBJ2-2, with D unclear. The germline gives CDR1 MNHEY, CDR2 SVGAGI. Trimming removed 0 bases from V and 2 bases from J, with 4 bases in between. This CDR3 is 14 amino acids long. For the CDR3, the DNA is TGTGCCAGCAGTTACTCGAGAAACACCGGGGAGCTGTTTTTT. Its translation is CASSYSRNTGELFF.

The chain has TRBV2 and TRBJ2-7; D perhaps matches TRBD2 (5 bases). The CDR3 consists of 13 residues. V shed 4 bases and J shed 7 bases, with 14 bases lying between them. Germline CDR1 reads SNHLY; CDR2 reads FYNNEI. CDR3 sequence reads: CASSVRPSQEQYF. DNA of the CDR3: TGTGCCAGCAGTGTGCGGCCTAGCCAGGAGCAGTACTTC.

The rearrangement links TRBV27 to TRBJ1-4; D is unresolved. Between the trimmed V and J ends, which lost 5 bases and 0 bases, there was a span of 10 bases. CDR1 is MNHEY and CDR2 is SMNVEV in the germline V gene (reference sequence). This CDR3 contains 15 residues. Written as DNA, the CDR3 is TGTGCCAGCAGTCTAGGAATTGCAACTAATGAAAAACTGTTTTTT. Residues: CASSLGIATNEKLFF.

Concerning this clone: This same CDR3 is encoded by further DNA sequences in the sample. J is TRBJ1-2 and V is TRBV9, with D maybe TRBD1 (6 bases). The CDR3 consists of 14 residues. Deletions cut 2 bases from V and 4 bases from J, with 12 bases between. CDR1 is SGDLS, CDR2 YYNGEE, per germline. The CDR3 loop is CASSVGQGPYGYTF. The CDR3 bases are TGTGCCAGCAGCGTGGGGCAGGGGCCCTATGGCTACACCTTC.

The chain has TRBV25-1 and TRBJ1-2; D is perhaps TRBD1 (6 bases). There are 12 residues in the CDR3. V shed 1 base and J shed 8 bases, with 8 bases lying between them. The germline V gene has CDR1 MGHDK and CDR2 SYGVNS. For the CDR3, the DNA is TGTGCCAGCAGTGAATTAGGGGGAGGCTACACCTTC. This codes for CASSELGGGYTF.

V is TRBV15 and J is TRBJ2-2, with 10 positions matching TRBD2. J lost 6 bases, V lost 2 bases, and 6 bases had no gene match. The CDR3 length is 16 residues. Germline assignment: CDR1 LNHNV and CDR2 YYDKDF (reference sequence). The CDR3 bases are TGTGCCACCAGCAGATACAACGGACTAGCGGCCGGGGAGCTGTTTTTT. Translated, it gives CATSRYNGLAAGELFF.

The gene calls are TRBV5-1 and TRBJ2-2, with D hard to call. Germline loops: CDR1 SGHRS, CDR2 YFSETQ. The length of the CDR3 is 16 residues. The V end was cut by 4 bases, the J end by 2 bases, with 15 bases between. The CDR3 reads CASSPLGQSNTGELFF. DNA for the CDR3: TGCGCCAGCAGCCCTCTAGGCCAGTCCAACACCGGGGAGCTGTTTTTT.

V and J are TRBV30 and TRBJ2-5; TRBD2 matches at 8 bases. Trimming removed 2 bases from V and 2 bases from J; junction bases left unmatched: 4. The CDR3 has 14 residues. CDR1 is GTSNPN and CDR2 is SVGIG in the germline V gene (reference sequence). The CDR3 bases are TGTGCCTGGAGTCGGGGGGGCCCTCAAGAGACCCAGTACTTC. Protein sequence: CAWSRGGPQETQYF.

This clone was counted only a few times. V usage is TRBV27 and J usage is TRBJ2-7, with 9 positions matching TRBD1. J lost 1 base, V lost 7 bases, and 8 bases had no gene match. From germline, CDR1 is MNHEY and CDR2 SMNVEV (reference sequence). The CDR3 totals 15 residues. The CDR3 loop is CASTSVGTGSYEQYF. CDR3 nucleotides: TGTGCCAGCACTTCCGTAGGGACAGGGTCCTACGAGCAGTACTTC.

The chain has TRBV5-1 and TRBJ2-7; D possibly corresponds to TRBD1 (5 bases). CDR3 length: 14 residues. Germline V gene lookup returns CDR1 SGHRS and CDR2 YFSETQ. The ends were cut back, 4 bases at V and 6 bases at J, with 17 bases in the middle. This chain's CDR3 is CASSPGVQGGEQYF. The CDR3 DNA reads TGCGCCAGCAGCCCTGGGGTCCAGGGTGGCGAGCAGTACTTC.

The genes are TRBV9 and TRBJ1-1, with D perhaps matching TRBD1 (5 bases). Trimming stripped 7 bases from V and 6 bases from J, with 16 bases between. The CDR3 totals 13 residues. Germline CDR1 is SGDLS and CDR2 is YYNGEE. Written as DNA, the CDR3 is TGTGCCAGCGGATATACAGGAAATTCTGAAGCTTTCTTT. Its translation: CASGYTGNSEAFF.

The rearrangement links TRBV18 to TRBJ2-7; 8 nucleotides align to TRBD2. With 3 bases clipped from V and 0 bases from J, the junction kept 7 bases outside the gene matches. Germline assignment: CDR1 KGHSH and CDR2 LQKENI. This CDR3 region has 16 residues. CDR3 loop: CASSPREAGASYEQYF. The CDR3 nucleotides are TGTGCCAGCTCACCCCGGGAAGCGGGGGCCTCCTACGAGCAGTACTTC.

This sequence joins TRBV29-1 and TRBJ1-1; D is unclear. Trimming took off 7 bases at V and 1 base at J, with 10 bases between the two ends. CDR1 and CDR2 (germline): SQVTM, ANQGSEA. The CDR3 loop spans 12 amino acids. CDR3 residues: CSGGSPNTEAFF. DNA for the CDR3: TGCAGCGGAGGGTCCCCGAACACTGAAGCTTTCTTT.

The gene calls are TRBV4-1 and TRBJ1-3; 10 bases line up with TRBD1. The ends lost 1 base at V and 2 bases at J; junction bases unmatched: 2. The length of the CDR3 is 16 residues. The V gene's germline CDR1 is MGHRA and CDR2 YSYEKL. CDR3 region: CASSQVGQGAGNTIYF. CDR3 sequence (DNA): TGCGCCAGCAGCCAAGTAGGACAGGGGGCTGGAAACACCATATATTTT.

This CDR3 is CASMGTGVGKLFF. CDR3 DNA sequence: TGTGCCAGCATGGGGACAGGGGTTGGAAAACTGTTTTTT. V is TRBV6-5 and J is TRBJ1-4; 10 bases are shared with TRBD1. The CDR3 has 13 amino acids. With 7 bases clipped from V and 10 bases from J, the junction kept 6 bases outside the gene matches. Per the germline V gene, CDR1 is MNHEY and CDR2 is SVGAGI.

To note about this clone: Other nucleotide sequences from this sample produce the same CDR3. The V and J genes are TRBV6-5 and TRBJ1-3; the match to TRBD1 covers 8 bases. CDR1 MNHEY and CDR2 SVGAGI come from the germline V gene. The CDR3 is 15 residues long. The V and J ends lost 4 bases and 9 bases, in that order; junction bases with no gene match: 11. The DNA of the CDR3 is TGTGCCAGCAGTTCGGGGGTACAGGGGGGGACCACCATATATTTT. Its translation: CASSSGVQGGTTIYF.

J is TRBJ2-3 and V is TRBV10-3; 7 bases match TRBD2. Per germline, CDR1 ENHRY and CDR2 SYGVKD. The trim removed 0 bases at V and 4 bases at J, leaving 7 bases unmatched. This CDR3 contains 16 residues. The CDR3 bases are TGTGCCATCAGTGAGTCGAAAGCGGGGTGGGCAGATACGCAGTATTTT. Translating it yields CAISESKAGWADTQYF.

The V gene is TRBV7-3, the J gene TRBJ1-1; TRBD1 might be the D (5 bases). V was pared by 4 bases and J by 2 bases, with 14 bases between. The CDR3 totals 15 residues. Germline V CDR1 and CDR2: SGHTA, FQGTGA. CDR3 nucleotide sequence: TGTGCCAGCAGCTCTCCTACTACAGGTAACACTGAAGCTTTCTTT. It specifies CASSSPTTGNTEAFF.